This T cell receptor (beta chain) was captured in a study of identical twins. Whole-study findings and limits: Monozygotic twin pairs showed more out-of-frame TCR alpha sharing than models estimated.

This clonotype has a handful of counts. The antigen is unknown. Per the germline V gene, CDR1 is SGHTA and CDR2 is FQGNSA. The V gene end was trimmed by 3 bases and the J gene end by 8 bases; junction bases not matched to a gene: 10. There are 15 residues in the CDR3. TCRdb itself ran the 5' RACE reads through MiXCR, one entry per CDR3 protein. The sample has around 1.7 million distinct CDR3 sequences; 32% are singletons. Input material: cord blood. J is TRBJ1-2 and V is TRBV7-2; 9 bases line up with TRBD1. The receptor was derived from a newborn girl in good health. The chain's CDR3 is CASSLFETGGEGYTF. The CDR3 bases are TGTGCCAGCAGCTTGTTCGAAACAGGGGGCGAAGGCTACACCTTC. The full variable domain, rest sourced from reference TRBV7-2 and TRBJ1-2, is GAGVSQSPSNKVTEKGKDVELRCDPISGHTALYWYRQSLGQGLEFLIYFQGNSAPDKSGLPSDRFSAERTGGSVSTLTIQRTQQEDSAVYLCASSLFETGGEGYTFGSGTRLTVV.